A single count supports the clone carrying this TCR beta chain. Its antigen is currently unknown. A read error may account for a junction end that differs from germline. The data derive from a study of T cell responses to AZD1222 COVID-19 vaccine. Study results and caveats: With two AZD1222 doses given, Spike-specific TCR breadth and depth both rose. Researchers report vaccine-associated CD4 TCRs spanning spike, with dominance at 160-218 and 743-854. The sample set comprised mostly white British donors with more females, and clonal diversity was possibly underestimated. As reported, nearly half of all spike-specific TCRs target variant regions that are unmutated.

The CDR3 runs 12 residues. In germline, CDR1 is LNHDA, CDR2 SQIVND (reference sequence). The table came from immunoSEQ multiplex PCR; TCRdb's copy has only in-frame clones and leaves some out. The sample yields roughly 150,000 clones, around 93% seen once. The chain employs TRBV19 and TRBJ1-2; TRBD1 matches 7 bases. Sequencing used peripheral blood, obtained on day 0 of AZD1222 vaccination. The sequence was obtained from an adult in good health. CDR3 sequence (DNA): TGTGCCGGTAGACAGGGTAACTATGGCTACACCTTC. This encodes CAGRQGNYGYTF.